A single sample is the source of the 10 T cell receptor beta chains below, sequenced in a study of cytomegalovirus exposure and HLA in healthy donors. The PCR used 60 Vbeta and 13 Jbeta primers. The assay was immunoSEQ multiplex PCR, and TCRdb's table has in-frame clones only and misses some. The profile shows approximately 140,000 clones, over 70% of them singletons. Sequencing input: PBMCs. These receptors came from a young man in good health and CMV-seronegative.

The chain couples TRBV7-9 to TRBJ1-1; maybe TRBD1 (5 bases). CDR1 is SEHNR, CDR2 FQNEAQ, per germline (reference sequence). V was cut by 5 bases and J by 5 bases, with 15 bases left in between. This CDR3 is 14 amino acids long. Here the CDR3 DNA reads TGTGCCAGCAGCAAGGCGGGGGGGGGAACTGAAGCTTTCTTT. It yields the protein CASSKAGGGTEAFF.

The chain recombines TRBV19 with TRBJ2-3, with TRBD2 as a possible D gene (5 bases). With 3 bases removed from V and 5 bases from J, the gap between germline ends came to 18 bases. The germline V gene has CDR1 LNHDA and CDR2 SQIVND (reference sequence). This CDR3 region has 16 residues. The CDR3 DNA reads as TGTGCCAGTAGTATGGGTCTAGCATCCTTTCAAGATACGCAGTATTTT. Translating gives CASSMGLASFQDTQYF. The entire variable domain, with the rest obtained from reference TRBV19 and TRBJ2-3, is as follows: DGGITQSPKYLFRKEGQNVTLSCEQNLNHDAMYWYRQDPGQGLRLIYYSQIVNDFQKGDIAEGYSVSREKKESFPLTVTSAQKNPTAFYLCASSMGLASFQDTQYFGPGTRLTVL.

The chain is built from TRBV6-5 and TRBJ1-5; 7 nucleotides line up with TRBD1. Germline CDR1 and CDR2: MNHEY and SVGAGI. The V segment lost 6 bases and the J segment 9 bases; nucleotides outside the gene matches: 11. The CDR3 is 14 residues long. This chain's CDR3 is CASRLMTGSLPQHF. The CDR3, as DNA: TGTGCCAGCAGGCTTATGACAGGGTCGCTGCCCCAGCATTTT.

The rearrangement uses TRBV28 and TRBJ2-6; D is possibly TRBD2 (5 bases). V dropped 6 bases and J dropped 2 bases, with 20 bases sitting between them. From germline, CDR1 is MDHEN and CDR2 SYDVKM. This CDR3 has 18 amino acids. The CDR3 nucleotides are TGTGCCAGCAGCTATCAGACGGGGAGAGCACCTGGGGCCAACGTCCTGACTTTC. Its protein product is CASSYQTGRAPGANVLTF.

V usage is TRBV5-1 and J usage is TRBJ2-2; D perhaps matches TRBD1 (6 bases). V lost 4 bases and J lost 6, with 10 bases in between. CDR1 is SGHRS, CDR2 YFSETQ, per germline. CDR3 length: 13 residues. The CDR3 nucleotides are TGCGCCAGCAGCGACCACAGGGCCGGGGAGCTGTTTTTT. Protein sequence: CASSDHRAGELFF.

The genes are TRBV5-4 and TRBJ1-1; D might be TRBD1 (6 bases). The CDR3 totals 14 residues. Trimming stripped 5 bases from V and 3 bases from J, with 14 bases between. The germline CDR1 and CDR2 sequences are SGHNT and YYREEE (reference sequence). The CDR3: CASRQGVTDTEAFF. The CDR3 DNA is TGTGCCAGCAGACAGGGAGTAACGGACACTGAAGCTTTCTTT.

This chain links TRBV4-1 with TRBJ1-5, with TRBD1 matching 8 bases. Germline assignment: CDR1 MGHRA and CDR2 YSYEKL. The trim removed 3 bases at V and 0 bases at J, leaving 4 bases unmatched. The CDR3 runs 16 residues. Here the CDR3 DNA reads TGCGCCAGCAGCCAGGACAGGGATTATAGCAATCAGCCCCAGCATTTT. Translation gives CASSQDRDYSNQPQHF.

This clone has a handful of counts. This chain joins TRBV30 and TRBJ1-5; D perhaps matches TRBD1 (6 bases). This CDR3 has 13 amino acids. With 3 bases removed from V and 0 bases from J, the gap between germline ends came to 6 bases. Germline V gene sequence: CDR1 GTSNPN, CDR2 SVGIG (reference sequence). The CDR3 DNA sequence: TGTGCCTGGAGGGGGGCTAGCAATCAGCCCCAGCATTTT. Translated: CAWRGASNQPQHF.

This clone occurred once. The chain links TRBV4-1 to TRBJ2-2; a weak D match, TRBD1 (6 bases). Germline V gene data show CDR1 as MGHRA and CDR2 as YSYEKL. The CDR3 has 14 amino acids. V lost 4 bases and J 2 bases, leaving 8 bases between the germline ends. The CDR3 nucleotides are TGCGCCAGCAGCCGAGGGGGTAACACCGGGGAGCTGTTTTTT. It codes for CASSRGGNTGELFF.

V usage is TRBV12-5 and J usage is TRBJ2-5; D unclear. The CDR3 contains 17 residues. Germline V gene data show CDR1 as LGHNT and CDR2 as FRNRAP. V was clipped by 0 bases and J by 3 bases, with 17 bases between them. The DNA of the CDR3 is TGTGCTAGTGGTTTGGTCCAGTCATCGGGTCATGAAGAGACCCAGTACTTC. This translates into CASGLVQSSGHEETQYF. The full variable domain, completed using reference TRBV12-5 and TRBJ2-5, is DARVTQTPRHKVTEMGQEVTMRCQPILGHNTVFWYRQTMMQGLELLAYFRNRAPLDDSGMPKDRFSAEMPDATLATLKIQPSEPRDSAVYFCASGLVQSSGHEETQYFGPGTRLLVL.